One sample yielded the 17 T cell receptor beta chains listed below, sequenced in a study of vaccination and CD4 T cells after COVID-19. Documented treatment: approximately nine-day PBMC culture with coronavirus spike peptide pools or control peptides (ViraFEST assay). CD4+ T cells that had been cultured provided DNA sequenced with the Oncomine TCR Beta short-read assay. TCRdb independently ran MiXCR on the PCR reads; one entry per CDR3 protein. Here the sample spans about 13,000 distinct CDR3 sequences, roughly 72% being singletons. Antigens of these TCRs are unknown. The source was CD4+ T cells from blood, cultured in vitro, collected after SARS-CoV-2 vaccination. The receptors here all came from a human donor who received a COVID-19 vaccine.

The rearrangement uses TRBV24-1 and TRBJ2-2; the D is unclear. The V gene's germline CDR1 is KGHDR and CDR2 SFDVKD. The V end was cut by 2 bases, the J end by 6 bases, with 6 bases between. The CDR3 runs 13 residues. This CDR3 reads CATSDSHSGELFF. The CDR3 bases are TGTGCCACCAGTGATTCGCACTCCGGGGAGCTGTTTTTT.

The rearrangement joins TRBV15 to TRBJ1-6; possible D gene TRBD1, 5 bases. The CDR3 totals 13 residues. The V and J ends lost 11 bases and 3 bases respectively, with 11 bases between them. The germline CDR1 and CDR2 sequences are LNHNV and YYDKDF (reference sequence). Here the CDR3 DNA reads TGTGCCTTCAGGGAAGTCTATAATTCACCCCTCCACTTT. This sequence encodes CAFREVYNSPLHF.

This rearrangement joins TRBV7-9 to TRBJ2-7, with 7 positions matching TRBD2. The CDR3 is 14 amino acids. Germline V gives CDR1 SEHNR, CDR2 FQNEAQ (reference sequence). After removal of 5 bases from V and 6 bases from J, the junction contained 10 bases not matched to a gene. In DNA form, the CDR3 reads TGTGCCAGCAGCGGCCTTGGGGAGGGGCCCGAGCAGTACTTC. Translating gives CASSGLGEGPEQYF.

CDR3: CASSQDPSAGYSNQPQHF. Written as DNA, the CDR3 is TGCGCCAGCAGCCAAGATCCCTCGGCGGGATATAGCAATCAGCCCCAGCATTTT. V gene TRBV4-1 combines with J gene TRBJ1-5; no firm D call. Trimming stripped 0 bases from V and 0 bases from J, with 15 bases between. There are 18 residues in the CDR3. Germline V gene sequence: CDR1 MGHRA, CDR2 YSYEKL.

The chain combines TRBV6-1 with TRBJ1-1; the D gene is possibly TRBD1 (6 bases). V lost 4 bases and J lost 4, with 13 bases in between. Germline CDR1 and CDR2: MNHNS and SASEGT. The CDR3 spans 14 residues. The DNA for the CDR3 is TGTGCCAGCAGTGCGTTACAGGGAGGCACTGAAGCTTTCTTT. It is translated as CASSALQGGTEAFF.

V gene TRBV19 combines with J gene TRBJ1-2; no reliable D call. The CDR3 runs to 15 residues. Germline V gene sequence: CDR1 LNHDA, CDR2 SQIVND (reference sequence). V shed 3 bases and J shed 4 bases, with 15 bases lying between them. The CDR3 region is CASSMVGRWGYGYTF. The CDR3 nucleotides are TGTGCCAGTAGTATGGTGGGGAGGTGGGGCTATGGCTACACCTTC.

This chain links TRBV7-2 with TRBJ2-2; 7 bases map to TRBD2. This CDR3 is 14 amino acids long. CDR1 SGHTA and CDR2 FQGNSA come from the germline V gene. V was pared by 5 bases and J by 1 base, with 1 base of the junction left unmatched. The CDR3 loop reads CASSGGGNTGELFF. The CDR3 nucleotides read TGTGCCAGCAGCGGGGGGGGGAACACCGGGGAGCTGTTTTTT. Supplemented by reference TRBV7-2 and TRBJ2-2, the full variable domain reads GAGVSQSPSNKVTEKGKDVELRCDPISGHTALYWYRQSLGQGLEFLIYFQGNSAPDKSGLPSDRFSAERTGGSVSTLTIQRTQQEDSAVYLCASSGGGNTGELFFGEGSRLTVL.

The V gene is TRBV5-4, the J gene TRBJ1-2; 10 positions agree with TRBD1. Losses at the gene ends were 5 bases for V and 8 bases for J; bases not matched to a gene: 6. CDR1 SGHNT and CDR2 YYREEE come from the germline V gene (reference sequence). CDR3 size: 13 residues. For the CDR3, the DNA is TGTGCCAGCAGAAGGACAGGGGGTAGGGGCTACACCTTC. It specifies CASRRTGGRGYTF.

This sequence joins TRBV27 and TRBJ2-4; D is possibly TRBD1 (5 bases). With 6 bases removed from V and 7 bases from J, the gap between germline ends came to 16 bases. Germline V lookup: CDR1 MNHEY, CDR2 SMNVEV (reference sequence). The CDR3 covers 14 residues. In nucleotides, the CDR3 is TGTGCCAGCAGCGCCACAGGTGGAAGTAACATTCAGTACTTC. This translates into CASSATGGSNIQYF.

This chain links TRBV20-1 with TRBJ1-2; 7 bases line up with TRBD1. From germline, CDR1 is DFQATT and CDR2 SNEGSKA (reference sequence). J lost 6 bases, V lost 0 bases, and 13 bases had no gene match. The CDR3 sequence is 16 residues long. The CDR3: CSARDRGGGIGHGYTF. CDR3 sequence (DNA): TGCAGTGCTAGAGATCGAGGAGGGGGCATTGGGCATGGCTACACCTTC.

The gene calls are TRBV5-4 and TRBJ2-5; TRBD2 is a possible D gene (7 bases). V was cut by 4 bases and J by 2 bases, with 18 bases left in between. The length of the CDR3 is 16 residues. CDR1 is SGHNT and CDR2 is YYREEE in the germline V gene (reference sequence). CDR3 region: CASSPVGGGEQETQYF. The CDR3 bases are TGTGCCAGCAGCCCTGTCGGAGGGGGGGAACAAGAGACCCAGTACTTC.

This rearrangement joins TRBV5-4 to TRBJ1-1; 9 bases match TRBD1. CDR1 and CDR2 (germline): SGHNT, YYREEE (reference sequence). This CDR3 contains 17 residues. Germline trimming cut 0 bases from V and 1 base from J; bases unmatched to any gene: 7. CDR3 DNA: TGTGCCAGCAGCTTGGGACAGGGGGTCGTCGGGAACACTGAAGCTTTCTTT. Amino acids: CASSLGQGVVGNTEAFF. The full variable domain, rest sourced from reference TRBV5-4 and TRBJ1-1, is ETGVTQSPTHLIKTRGQQVTLRCSSQSGHNTVSWYQQALGQGPQFIFQYYREEENGRGNFPPRFSGLQFPNYSSELNVNALELDDSALYLCASSLGQGVVGNTEAFFGQGTRLTVV.

This clonotype was counted once. V gene TRBV19 combines with J gene TRBJ2-7; D is unresolved. V lost 2 bases and J lost 0, with 11 bases in between. Germline CDR1 reads LNHDA; CDR2 reads SQIVND (reference sequence). CDR3 size: 15 residues. CDR3: CASSISYPASYEQYF. CDR3 nucleotide sequence: TGTGCCAGTAGTATAAGTTACCCCGCCTCCTACGAGCAGTACTTC.

The chain recombines TRBV7-9 with TRBJ1-4, with unresolved D. With 2 bases removed from V and 7 bases from J, the gap between germline ends came to 11 bases. Germline V CDR1 and CDR2: SEHNR, FQNEAQ (reference sequence). This CDR3 is 14 amino acids long. CDR3 bases: TGTGCCAGCAGCTTAACGGCGGCTACTGAAAAACTGTTTTTT. It specifies CASSLTAATEKLFF.

The rearrangement joins TRBV7-2 to TRBJ1-2; D may be TRBD1 (5 bases). V was trimmed by 6 bases and J by 4 bases, leaving 15 bases between them. Germline-derived CDR1 and CDR2 are SGHTA and FQGNSA. The CDR3 is 14 residues long. CDR3 protein: CASRKRGFVYGYTF. The CDR3 coding sequence is TGTGCCAGCAGAAAAAGGGGCTTTGTCTATGGCTACACCTTC.

The gene calls are TRBV24-1 and TRBJ2-2; 7 bases fit TRBD1. Germline values: CDR1 KGHDR, CDR2 SFDVKD. The CDR3 contains 17 residues. Germline trimming cut 1 base from V and 3 bases from J; bases unmatched to any gene: 7. CDR3 residues: CATSDLVGGFDTGELFF. CDR3 nucleotide sequence: TGTGCCACCAGTGATTTAGTAGGGGGCTTCGACACCGGGGAGCTGTTTTTT.

The genes are TRBV20-1 and TRBJ2-2, with 9 bases aligning to TRBD1. Per the germline V gene, CDR1 is DFQATT and CDR2 is SNEGSKA (reference sequence). Unmatched junction bases numbered 5, after V lost 5 bases and J lost 4 bases. CDR3 length equals 14 residues. The CDR3 DNA follows: TGCAGTGCTGGGGACAGGGCCTCCACCGGGGAGCTGTTTTTT. Translated: CSAGDRASTGELFF.